The 17 T cell receptor beta chains given below trace back to one sample, sequenced in a study of CD8 T cells in Susac syndrome. RNA in amounts of about 0.45 to 1 ug was reverse transcribed with random hexamers. TCRdb ran MiXCR on the immunoSEQ multiplex PCR reads and lists one entry per CDR3 protein. Of roughly 150,000 distinct CDR3 sequences listed, approximately 93% are singletons. Input material: CD4+ T cells from PBMCs. The origin of the receptors is a human donor with multiple sclerosis.

V gene TRBV20-1 combines with J gene TRBJ1-1, with a weak D call TRBD1 (6 bases). The CDR3 extends over 15 amino acids. Germline CDR1 and CDR2: DFQATT and SNEGSKA (reference sequence). Trimming left V 0 bases short and J 6 bases short, with 17 bases between. The CDR3 loop is CSARDPGGARAEAFF. In DNA form, the CDR3 reads TGCAGTGCTAGAGATCCGGGGGGGGCAAGGGCTGAAGCTTTCTTT.

This clonotype was seen once. The chain has TRBV12-3 or TRBV12-4 and TRBJ2-7; D possibly matches TRBD1 or TRBD2 (5 bases each). The CDR3 runs to 13 residues. V was cut by 4 bases and J by 2 bases, with 9 bases left in between. CDR3 coding DNA: TGTGCCAGCAGTTACGGGGACCCCTACGAGCAGTACTTC. Its translation is CASSYGDPYEQYF.

V usage is TRBV6-1 and J usage is TRBJ1-2, with D unresolved. Trimming cost V 2 bases and J 5 bases, with 9 bases left between them. The CDR3 consists of 13 residues. Germline assignment: CDR1 MNHNS and CDR2 SASEGT. The CDR3 DNA follows: TGTGCCAGCAGTGAAAGCGGGATTTATGGCTACACCTTC. Translating it yields CASSESGIYGYTF.

CDR3 region: CASSSTRIQETQYF. The CDR3 DNA is TGTGCCAGCAGTTCGACAAGAATCCAAGAGACCCAGTACTTC. The rearrangement joins TRBV27 to TRBJ2-5; D is undetermined. CDR1 is MNHEY and CDR2 is SMNVEV in the germline V gene (reference sequence). V shed 4 bases and J shed 1 base, with 10 bases lying between them. CDR3 length equals 14 residues.

V usage is TRBV5-1 and J usage is TRBJ2-2; D possibly corresponds to TRBD1 (6 bases). Trimming took off 4 bases at V and 4 bases at J, with 11 bases between the two ends. CDR1 and CDR2 (germline): SGHRS, YFSETQ. The CDR3 runs 14 residues. CDR3 loop: CASSPQGTTGELFF. In DNA, the CDR3 is TGCGCCAGCAGCCCCCAGGGGACCACCGGGGAGCTGTTTTTT. Drawing the rest from reference TRBV5-1 and TRBJ2-2, the complete variable domain is KAGVTQTPRYLIKTRGQQVTLSCSPISGHRSVSWYQQTPGQGLQFLFEYFSETQRNKGNFPGRFSGRQFSNSRSEMNVSTLELGDSALYLCASSPQGTTGELFFGEGSRLTVL.

This chain uses TRBV12-3 or TRBV12-4 with TRBJ1-1, with 7 nucleotides matching TRBD1. The CDR3 loop spans 11 amino acids. Trimming cost V 6 bases and J 9 bases; bases outside gene matches: 4. CDR3 nucleotides: TGTGCCAGCAGATGGGACAGCAAAGCTTTCTTT. This translates into CASRWDSKAFF.

This rearrangement joins TRBV2 to TRBJ2-3, with D unclear. The CDR3 is 15 residues long. Germline V CDR1 and CDR2: SNHLY, FYNNEI. V shed 2 bases and J shed 6 bases, with 15 bases lying between them. CDR3 nucleotides: TGTGCCAGCAGTGAATCCCCGGCCACCTGGGATACGCAGTATTTT. This codes for CASSESPATWDTQYF.

This clonotype was seen only a few times. V gene TRBV3-1 combines with J gene TRBJ2-7; TRBD2 matches at 11 bases. Per germline, CDR1 LGHDT and CDR2 YNNKEL (reference sequence). J gave up 2 bases and V 2 bases, and 2 bases lay outside the gene matches. The CDR3 runs 15 residues. DNA of the CDR3: TGTGCCAGCAGCCAACAGACTAGCGGGACCTACGAGCAGTACTTC. It translates to CASSQQTSGTYEQYF.

The chain recombines TRBV6-5 with TRBJ2-2; 16 bases are a match to TRBD2. The CDR3 has 16 amino acids. Germline V gene sequence: CDR1 MNHEY, CDR2 SVGAGI. V shed 3 bases and J 6 bases; nucleotides not matched to a gene: 1. The CDR3 region is CASSYGTSGRAGELFF. Here the CDR3 DNA reads TGTGCCAGCAGTTATGGGACTAGCGGGAGGGCCGGGGAGCTGTTTTTT.

This clonotype was observed a single time. The V and J genes are TRBV24-1 and TRBJ1-2, with D possibly matching TRBD1 (6 bases). This CDR3 region has 14 residues. V was shortened by 3 bases and J by 6 bases, with 13 bases between the two germline ends. Germline V gene lookup returns CDR1 KGHDR and CDR2 SFDVKD. The CDR3 is CATSDATGFNGYTF. CDR3 sequence (DNA): TGTGCCACCAGTGATGCAACAGGGTTCAATGGCTACACCTTC.

The CDR3 DNA sequence: TGTGCCATCAGTGAGTCATTCGGCAAAAATCAGCCCCAGCATTTT. Protein: CAISESFGKNQPQHF. The chain couples TRBV10-3 to TRBJ1-5; D unclear. The V gene lost 0 bases and the J gene lost 4 bases, with 10 bases spanning the gap. Germline lookup yields CDR1 ENHRY and CDR2 SYGVKD. The CDR3 has 15 residues.

The chain combines TRBV9 with TRBJ2-1; the D call may be TRBD1 or TRBD2 (5 bases each). The CDR3 runs to 17 residues. Germline V CDR1 and CDR2: SGDLS, YYNGEE. Trimming removed 0 bases from V and 0 bases from J, with 13 bases in between. CDR3 residues: CASSVGGPASSYNEQFF. The CDR3 DNA reads as TGTGCCAGCAGCGTAGGGGGACCCGCTAGCTCCTACAATGAGCAGTTCTTC.

This chain connects TRBV5-1 to TRBJ2-7; D call uncertain. V was pared by 5 bases and J by 2 bases, with 11 bases between. Germline CDR1 is SGHRS and CDR2 is YFSETQ. The length of the CDR3 is 13 residues. The CDR3 bases are TGCGCCAGCAGATCAGAAGGTACCTACGAGCAGTACTTC. Translation gives CASRSEGTYEQYF. Full variable domain (rest looked up from reference TRBV5-1 and TRBJ2-7): KAGVTQTPRYLIKTRGQQVTLSCSPISGHRSVSWYQQTPGQGLQFLFEYFSETQRNKGNFPGRFSGRQFSNSRSEMNVSTLELGDSALYLCASRSEGTYEQYFGPGTRLTVT.

J is TRBJ2-3 and V is TRBV7-8; D is perhaps TRBD2 (6 bases). The CDR3 consists of 14 residues. Trimming pared 5 bases from V and 2 bases from J, leaving 11 bases between. The germline gives CDR1 SGHVS, CDR2 FQNEAQ. The CDR3 DNA reads as TGTGCCAGCAGCATTAGCGGAAACACAGATACGCAGTATTTT. Translation gives CASSISGNTDTQYF.

This sequence joins TRBV20-1 and TRBJ1-2; 10 bases fit TRBD1. Germline lookup yields CDR1 DFQATT and CDR2 SNEGSKA (reference sequence). The CDR3 is 13 amino acids. V lost 3 bases to trimming and J lost 7 bases; unmatched junction nucleotides: 5. The CDR3 region has the DNA TGCAGTGCTAGGACAGGGGGCCTATTTGGCTACACCTTC. Translated, it gives CSARTGGLFGYTF.

The V gene is TRBV6-5, the J gene TRBJ2-7; the D gene could be TRBD1 or TRBD2 (5 bases each). The V gene's germline CDR1 is MNHEY and CDR2 SVGAGI. The CDR3 runs to 12 residues. Trimming cost V 6 bases and J 5 bases, with 11 bases left between them. CDR3 protein: CASRGDSDEQYF. The DNA for the CDR3 is TGTGCCAGCAGGGGAGACAGTGACGAGCAGTACTTC.

The rearrangement joins TRBV6-2 or TRBV6-3 to TRBJ2-7; a possible D gene is TRBD1 (5 bases). The CDR3 contains 15 residues. Trimming removed 4 bases from V and 0 bases from J, with 13 bases in between. Germline V gene lookup returns CDR1 MNHEY and CDR2 SVGEGT. DNA of the CDR3: TGTGCCAGCAGTTCGAGCCAGGGTAGCTCCTACGAGCAGTACTTC. It yields the protein CASSSSQGSSYEQYF.